These 12 T cell receptor beta chains share one sample of origin, sequenced in a study of T cell responses to AZD1222 COVID-19 vaccine. The table came from immunoSEQ multiplex PCR; TCRdb's copy has only in-frame clones and leaves some out. The repertoire includes about 92,000 clones, roughly 88% of them detected once, and 22% sits in the top ten. Sample: peripheral blood, taken on day 0 of AZD1222 vaccination. The receptors here all came from an adult in good health.

This chain links TRBV7-2 with TRBJ2-6; D is ambiguous. Germline lookup yields CDR1 SGHTA and CDR2 FQGNSA. The length of the CDR3 is 16 residues. V lost 3 bases, J lost 4 bases, and 13 bases lay in between. CDR3 residues: CASSLGWVSGANVLTF. CDR3 coding DNA: TGTGCCAGCAGCTTGGGGTGGGTGTCCGGGGCCAACGTCCTGACTTTC.

The chain has TRBV9 and TRBJ2-7; D may be TRBD1 (5 bases). CDR3 length: 16 residues. The V gene lost 4 bases and the J gene lost 3 bases, with 20 bases spanning the gap. Germline V gives CDR1 SGDLS, CDR2 YYNGEE. The CDR3 DNA follows: TGTGCCAGCAGCTACGGACAAGGGGCGGCGGACTACGAGCAGTACTTC. Protein product: CASSYGQGAADYEQYF.

The rearrangement uses TRBV7-3 and TRBJ2-1; D is perhaps TRBD1 (5 bases). Per the germline V gene, CDR1 is SGHTA and CDR2 is FQGTGA. This CDR3 region has 12 residues. Trimming cost V 5 bases and J 8 bases, with 10 bases left between them. In DNA form, the CDR3 reads TGTGCCAGCAGCCTGACAGCCCATGAGCAGTTCTTC. Its translation: CASSLTAHEQFF.

The rearrangement joins TRBV3-1 (or the pseudogene TRBV3-2) to TRBJ1-6, with D perhaps matching TRBD1 (5 bases). Trimming pared 2 bases from V and 6 bases from J, leaving 17 bases between. This CDR3 is 17 amino acids long. The germline gives CDR1 LGHDT, CDR2 YNNKEL (reference sequence). The CDR3 reads CASSQPLWERGNSPLHF. CDR3 nucleotide sequence: TGTGCCAGCAGCCAACCCCTTTGGGAGAGGGGTAATTCACCCCTCCACTTT.

V and J are TRBV6-2 or TRBV6-3 and TRBJ1-2; 12 nucleotides line up with TRBD1. CDR3 length: 15 residues. V was pared by 5 bases and J by 4 bases, with 5 bases of the junction left unmatched. Germline CDR1 and CDR2: MNHEY and SVGEGT. CDR3 residues: CASSRDRGPGYGYTF. The CDR3 DNA sequence: TGTGCCAGCAGTCGGGACAGGGGGCCGGGCTATGGCTACACCTTC.

V usage is TRBV4-2 and J usage is TRBJ1-2; D might be TRBD1 (5 bases). The CDR3 consists of 14 residues. V lost 2 bases and J lost 6, with 13 bases in between. Germline CDR1 LGHNA, CDR2 YNFKEQ. The CDR3 region is CASSQYDRSDGYTF. CDR3 nucleotide sequence: TGTGCCAGCAGCCAATACGACAGATCTGATGGCTACACCTTC.

The DNA for the CDR3 is TGTGCCTCCGCTGGGGCAGGGAATCAGCCCCAGCATTTT. Translating gives CASAGAGNQPQHF. This chain joins TRBV28 and TRBJ1-5, with a weak D call TRBD1 (5 bases). CDR3 size: 13 residues. Trimming shortened V by 11 bases and J by 4 bases, and 15 bases separated the two germline ends. In germline, CDR1 is MDHEN, CDR2 SYDVKM.

The rearrangement joins TRBV27 to TRBJ2-3, with D perhaps matching TRBD2 (7 bases). Germline V CDR1 and CDR2: MNHEY, SMNVEV (reference sequence). Trimming removed 6 bases at V and 3 bases at J, with 16 bases between. CDR3 length: 15 residues. CDR3 protein: CASRSGTLRTDTQYF. The CDR3 DNA sequence: TGTGCCAGCAGAAGCGGGACACTTCGTACAGATACGCAGTATTTT.

The chain uses TRBV4-1 and TRBJ1-1, with 12 bases matching TRBD1. The ends lost 4 bases at V and 1 base at J; junction bases unmatched: 16. This CDR3 is built from 20 residues. Germline CDR1 and CDR2: MGHRA and YSYEKL. CDR3 bases: TGCGCCAGCAGCCCGGAGGGGGCCGGGACAGGGGGCGCGAGGAACACTGAAGCTTTCTTT. It specifies CASSPEGAGTGGARNTEAFF.

The rearrangement uses TRBV9 and TRBJ1-2, with D possibly TRBD1 on 6 matching bases. The CDR3 extends over 15 amino acids. V lost 0 bases and J lost 1, with 10 bases in between. CDR1 is SGDLS and CDR2 is YYNGEE in the germline V gene. Here the CDR3 DNA reads TGTGCCAGCAGCGTAGATAGGGGGTTTAACTATGGCTACACCTTC. This codes for CASSVDRGFNYGYTF.

The rearrangement links TRBV7-2 to TRBJ2-7; D uncertain. In germline, CDR1 is SGHTA, CDR2 FQGNSA. Trimming pared 4 bases from V and 0 bases from J, leaving 7 bases between. The CDR3 extends over 13 amino acids. The CDR3 DNA sequence: TGTGCCAGCAGCTCGGTTAGCTCCTACGAGCAGTACTTC. This gives the protein CASSSVSSYEQYF.

V and J are TRBV4-3 and TRBJ2-7; 9 nucleotides align to TRBD1. The CDR3 is 16 residues long. V was clipped by 0 bases and J by 2 bases; unmatched bases: 5. CDR1 LGHNA and CDR2 YSLEER come from the germline V gene. CDR3 sequence (DNA): TGCGCCAGCAGCCAAGATACAGGGGGCGCGACCTACGAGCAGTACTTC. Translation gives CASSQDTGGATYEQYF.